This T cell receptor beta chain is drawn from a study of cytomegalovirus exposure and HLA in healthy donors (dated by TCRdb to 2015 to 2018). About the investigation overall: An earlier analysis of approximately 590 of the donors reported roughly 300 Gb of sequence data and 117 million unique TCR beta sequences from about 200 million T cells. An early release that covered 500 to 800 HLA-typed donors contained around 300 gigabases of sequencing data and some 87 million unique TCR sequences. Among the roughly 400 genotyped donors, around 81% belonged to the genetic ancestry cluster associated with self-reported Caucasian donors. The study was designed to test whether signatures of past pathogen exposure could be identified by cataloging public T cell receptors. Using immunosequencing, the study profiled T cell repertoires from about 610 subjects and related those repertoires to cytomegalovirus serostatus. Along with the roughly 670-subject first cohort, a separate validation cohort of roughly 110 different subjects was used. To predict cytomegalovirus infection status, the study combined high-throughput TCR immunosequencing, statistical association of individual TCRs with disease status, and machine learning. In a later analysis, previously published TCR beta repertoires from fewer than 750 donors were re-analyzed and high-resolution HLA genotyping was added so that TCR occurrence patterns could be studied. Rather than drawing on any new phenotypic data, the later analysis identified candidate immune exposures from TCR beta sequences and the way those sequences occurred across donors. To decide whether each TCR beta V gene segment behaved as functional or pseudogenic, an earlier analysis of some 570 of the donors relied on high-throughput TCR beta sequencing. Donor age, sex, ethnicity and CMV serostatus were collected together with the repertoire data. In a later genetic analysis, genome-wide SNP genotypes for about 65% of the roughly 670 donors were used, and that subset was treated as a discovery cohort. Every repertoire in the discovery cohort had been generated on one and the same sequencing platform. HLA typing covered class I and class II loci at four-digit resolution. The number of typed donors differed by locus: roughly 629-640 for A, B, C, DRB1 and DQB1; approximately 540 for DQA1; around 610 for DPA1; and some 430 for DPB1. Five DR-DQ haplotypes were handled as single units for association and clustering because linkage in the cohort was strong. Among 398 genotyped donors of the cohort, an average of roughly 240,000 unique TCR beta nucleotide sequences were sequenced per donor, about a sixth of them non-productive. What the research found in general, with its limitations: In an earlier analysis of some 500 of the donors, most TCR beta V segments were observed in productive rearrangements about 87% or about 30% of the time, broadly matching IMGT annotations. A later analysis found that most CMV-associated TCR beta chains appeared HLA-restricted, with HLA associations seemingly driven largely by CMV exposure. Correlated functional status among segregating V segments might be attributable to linkage disequilibrium, but an unknown experimental factor could not be ruled out. In the study, about 150 TCR beta chains were listed as associated with cytomegalovirus. This cohort had only TCR beta chains sequenced, and the lack of alpha or paired-chain data limited which features could be detected. In a later genetic analysis, fewer N-insertions in productive TCRs were reported among donors in an Asian-associated ancestry cluster than the approximately 670-donor mean. Sequencing depth was assumed to be roughly uniform across donors in the presence/absence analyses, though that assumption may not hold. According to the authors, the approach could potentially be generalized to other disease states and immunological phenotypes. Because some donors lacked HLA typing at each locus, the association tests relied only on the typed subset. Three of the identified cytomegalovirus-associated TCR beta chains were confirmed in vitro to be specific for cytomegalovirus antigens. In a later analysis, HLA-associated TCR beta chains showed more clonal expansion and lower generation probabilities than non-associated chains that were equally common. A later analysis found that TCR association rates varied across HLA loci, with DRB1 alleles showing the most associated TCRs and HLA-C alleles the fewest. A later analysis associated about 16,000 TCR beta sequences with specific HLA alleles at a false discovery rate of 0.05. Most TCR sequences were seen in very few donors, while some public TCRs were found in many individuals. The classifier was reported to diagnose cytomegalovirus status with high specificity and sensitivity in both the original and validation cohorts. A later genetic analysis associated a missense DCLRE1C variant with V-gene and J-gene trimming of TCR beta chains, and an independent cohort replicated the association. Because counts were too low, more than 15 rarely observed V segments, including chromosome 9 orphons, were excluded from the earlier analysis of around 640 of the donors. A later analysis reported that several top co-occurrence clusters appeared linked to parvovirus B19, influenza, CMV and Epstein-Barr virus. The sequencing pipeline was judged likely to have produced a cluster of highly shared sequence variants as a technical artifact. A further reported finding was that TCR beta sequences accurately predicted the HLA-A and HLA-B alleles for most subjects in the first cohort. The only immune exposure information available for the cohort was CMV serostatus. Some IMGT-functional V segments, including TRBV6-2 and TRBV6-3, could not be told apart with the 87-base-pair reads, so those segments were excluded. Assigning TCR associations to individual alleles was difficult when HLA alleles, especially DR and DQ, strongly co-occurred.

V sheds 5 bases and J sheds 10 bases, leaving 22 bases between their ends. Based on the germline V gene, the CDR1 and CDR2 sequences are SGHRS and YFSETQ. The CDR3 starts with the cysteine, ends with the phenylalanine, and has 15 residues. The sequence is cut down to CDR3 DNA, 45 bases in frame from base 1. The library was obtained by the immunoSEQ multiplex PCR assay. The multiplex PCR relied on a mix of 60 forward primers for TCR Vbeta segments and 13 reverse primers for TCR Jbeta segments. The CDR3 region of rearranged TCR beta genes was amplified from genomic DNA with a multiplex PCR assay. Amplified TCR beta libraries were sequenced as 87-base-pair reads on the Illumina HiSeq System. From the authors' description of their analysis: Across the 670 or so repertoires, a later analysis counted 80 million or so unique TCR beta chains, some 11 million of which were shared by at least two donors. To remove PCR and sequencing errors, raw reads were error-corrected and collapsed into unique sequences using a nearest-neighbor algorithm that merged closely related sequences. V, D and J gene segments were assigned by aligning CDR3 sequences to IMGT reference sequences. Each retained sequence needed at least a six-nucleotide match to both a V gene segment and a J gene segment. A rearrangement counted as productive if the CDR3 had no stop codons and remained in frame with V and J, and every other rearrangement counted as non-productive. Following IMGT convention, CDR3 was defined as the stretch from the second conserved V-encoded cysteine up to the conserved J-encoded phenylalanine. Sequences without an unambiguous match to a single V gene segment were excluded from the earlier analysis of 450 to 750 of the donors. An earlier analysis of several hundred of the donors classified V segments as functional when productive rearrangements were above 56.7% and as segregating when the standard deviation between donors was above 5%. A statistical classification framework was built for diagnosing cytomegalovirus status from the catalog of TCR beta chain sequences. A later analysis assigned V and J genes by comparing TCR nucleotide sequences with IMGT/GENE-DB human TR gene sequences. In a later analysis, CDR3 sequences and most-parsimonious VDJ recombination scenarios were assigned using the TCRdist pipeline. A later analysis defined each TCR beta chain by its CDR3 amino acid sequence plus V-gene family, and excluded reads lacking a unique V-gene family. As a way to deal with suspected cross-contamination and a sequencing artifact, a later analysis dropped approximately 590 nucleotide sequences that were highly shared and had low generation probability. In a later analysis, a clonal expansion index for each public chain was calculated from normalized within-repertoire ranks of inferred template counts. A later analysis computed generation probabilities with a VDJ recombination model fitted to out-of-frame rearrangements, and checked the results against IGoR. Hypergeometric tests were used in a later analysis to score TCR-TCR, TCR-HLA and TCR-CMV co-occurrence, with a repertoire-size bias correction applied to the TCR pairs. To estimate false discovery rates, a later analysis permuted the HLA or CMV assignments 20 times. In a later analysis, co-occurring TCRs were grouped using DBSCAN, and TCRdist sequence similarity was added for clustering within HLA-allele-positive subsets. Repertoires with fewer than 30,000 or more than 120,000 public chains were left out of co-occurrence clustering, as were about 5 repertoires with anomalous nucleotide sharing. The source is immuneACCESS, and TCRdb retained only in-frame sequences with V and J called. Part of the clones is not carried over; for the studies checked, unresolved V genes explain less than half of this, and the remainder is unexplained. V, J and clone size reflect that table, while D and trimming were determined from the DNA. The sample table gives 150,000 or so clones. 1.3% of the sample comes from the top ten.

The cohort comprised around 690 healthy bone marrow donors. Cohort members were all nominally healthy when sampled, although unrecorded immune exposures were likely present. The donor tested CMV seronegative, placing the donor among the approximately 360 seronegative members of the cohort. Every donor gave a peripheral blood sample, and the peripheral blood mononuclear cells from that sample were used for TCR beta sequencing. The Qiagen DNeasy Blood Extraction Kit was used to extract genomic DNA from the blood cell samples. Details on this clone: Its antigen is not yet known.

This clonotype originated in a woman aged 55-70 years in good health and CMV-seronegative. Sequencing was done on a sample of PBMCs. The rearrangement joined TRBV5-1 to TRBJ2-1, with TRBD1 perhaps the D gene, on 5 matching bases. The CDR3 region has the sequence CASSSGRTSTGEQFF. In nucleotide form, the sequence is TGCGCCAGCAGTTCCGGGCGGACCTCTACAGGAGAGCAGTTCTTC.